This TCR beta chain was identified in a study of CD8+ T cells in alopecia areata. As for this clone: Its specificity is unknown.

Germline V lookup: CDR1 MGHDK, CDR2 SYGVNS. The CDR3 is made up of 14 amino acids. V lost 6 bases, J lost 6 bases, and 17 bases lay in between. As the sequencing template, cDNA was produced by extracting RNA and reverse transcribing it. Using immunoSEQ multiplex PCR, the repertoire was profiled, and TCRdb retains in-frame clones only, with some absent. The data contain some 95,000 clones, roughly 45% of them singletons. Study-wide results and caveats: The link between baseline CD8+ expansion and response remains uncertain with one nonresponder.

Treatment denoted: oral pan-JAK inhibitor, 5-10 mg twice daily. Material: CD8+ T cells sorted from blood, obtained at week 24, from a patient treated with tofacitinib. The V call is TRBV25-1, the J call TRBJ2-5; a possible D gene is TRBD2 (5 bases). The clonotype was recovered from a human donor with alopecia areata. The chain's CDR3 is CASRSGSQVQTQYF. The CDR3 bases are TGTGCCAGCAGGTCGGGATCCCAAGTACAGACCCAGTACTTC.